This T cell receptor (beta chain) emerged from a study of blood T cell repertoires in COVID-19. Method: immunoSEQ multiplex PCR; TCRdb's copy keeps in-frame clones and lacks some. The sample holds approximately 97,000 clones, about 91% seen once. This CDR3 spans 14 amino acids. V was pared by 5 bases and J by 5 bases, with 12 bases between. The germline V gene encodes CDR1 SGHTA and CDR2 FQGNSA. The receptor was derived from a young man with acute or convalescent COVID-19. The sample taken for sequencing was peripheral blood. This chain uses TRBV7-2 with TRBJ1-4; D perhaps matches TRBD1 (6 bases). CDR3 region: CASSQGIWNEKLFF. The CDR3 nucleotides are TGTGCCAGCAGCCAGGGGATTTGGAATGAAAAACTGTTTTTT.